This T cell receptor (beta chain) was sequenced for a study of T cell responses to AZD1222 COVID-19 vaccine. CDR1 is MNHEY and CDR2 is SVGAGI in the germline V gene. Trimming cost V 5 bases and J 0 bases; bases outside gene matches: 4. The CDR3 has 15 residues. The data were produced by immunoSEQ multiplex PCR, yet TCRdb's version contains in-frame clones alone and is incomplete. Here the sample spans about 90,000 clones, about 86% being singletons. This chain connects TRBV6-5 to TRBJ2-3; 8 positions agree with TRBD1. The clonotype comes from an adult in good health. Source: peripheral blood, taken on day 0 of AZD1222 vaccination. The CDR3 DNA follows: TGTGCCAGCAGTCCCTACAGGGGGAGCACAGATACGCAGTATTTT. It is translated as CASSPYRGSTDTQYF.